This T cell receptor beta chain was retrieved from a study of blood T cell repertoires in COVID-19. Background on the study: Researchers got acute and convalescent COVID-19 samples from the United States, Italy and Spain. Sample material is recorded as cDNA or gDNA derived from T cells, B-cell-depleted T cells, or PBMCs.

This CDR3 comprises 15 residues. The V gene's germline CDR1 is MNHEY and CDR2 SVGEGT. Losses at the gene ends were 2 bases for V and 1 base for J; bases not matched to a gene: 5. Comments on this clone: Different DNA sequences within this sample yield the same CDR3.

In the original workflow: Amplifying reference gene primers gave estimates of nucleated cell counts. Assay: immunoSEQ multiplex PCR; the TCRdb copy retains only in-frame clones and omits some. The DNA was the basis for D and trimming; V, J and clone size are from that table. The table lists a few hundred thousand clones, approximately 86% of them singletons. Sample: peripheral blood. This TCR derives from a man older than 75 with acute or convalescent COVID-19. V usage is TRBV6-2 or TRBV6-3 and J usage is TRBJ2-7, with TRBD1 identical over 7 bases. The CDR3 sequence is CASSYETGTSYEQYF. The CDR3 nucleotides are TGTGCCAGCAGTTACGAGACAGGGACATCCTACGAGCAGTACTTC.